The TCR beta chain under discussion was sequenced for a study of blood T cell repertoires in COVID-19. Study overall: Samples representing acute and convalescent COVID-19 were sourced from the United States, Italy and Spain.

Authors' analysis steps: Estimation of nucleated cell counts was performed using reference gene primer amplification. Repertoires were generated with immunoSEQ multiplex PCR, while TCRdb's copy carries only in-frame clones and drops some. The D gene and trimming were derived from the DNA, and the V and J assignments and clone size from that table. The sample contains roughly 200,000 clones, 88% of which appear only once. This clonotype originated in a man aged 35 to 55 with active or convalescent COVID-19. The sequencing input was peripheral blood.

For the CDR3, the DNA is TGTGCCACCTGGAGTGGCGAGCAGTACTTC. Translating gives CATWSGEQYF. The V call is TRBV19, the J call TRBJ2-7, with D unclear. The CDR3 spans 10 residues. The germline V gene has CDR1 LNHDA and CDR2 SQIVND (reference sequence). V was clipped by 10 bases and J by 6 bases, with 10 bases between them.